Listed below are T cell receptor beta chains from one sample, sequenced in a study of identical twins. TCRdb itself ran the 5' RACE reads through MiXCR, one entry per CDR3 protein. In the table there are around 670,000 distinct CDR3 sequences, approximately 6.1% of which are singletons. Sequenced sample: naive T cells sorted from blood. These receptor sequences come from a man younger than 35 in good health. The CDR3 runs from the conserved cysteine through the conserved F or W. The order of the fields is D gene, V gene, J gene, clone size, CDR3 DNA, CDR3 protein. D genes are given only for firm matches. Size values are once, few and many counts, or a class for expanded clones, and some rows have none.

d_gene: TRBD1; v_gene: TRBV28; j_gene: TRBJ2-3; abundance: many; CDR3nt: TGTGCCAGCAGTCCCGGACAGGTCCGCCCTAGCACAGATACGCAGTATTTT; CDR3aa: CASSPGQVRPSTDTQYF
d_gene: -; v_gene: TRBV12-3/TRBV12-4; j_gene: TRBJ1-3; abundance: few; CDR3nt: TGTGCCAGCAGTTTAGCGGAGGCAGACTCTGGAAACACCATATATTTT; CDR3aa: CASSLAEADSGNTIYF
d_gene: -; v_gene: TRBV12-3/TRBV12-4; j_gene: TRBJ2-5; abundance: many; CDR3nt: TGTGCCAGCAGTTTTGTCAGACAAGAGACCCAGTACTTC; CDR3aa: CASSFVRQETQYF
d_gene: TRBD2; v_gene: TRBV5-6; j_gene: TRBJ2-1; abundance: many; CDR3nt: TGTGCCAGCAGCGACGTGTCGGTAGCGGGCAACAATGAGCAGTTCTTC; CDR3aa: CASSDVSVAGNNEQFF
d_gene: -; v_gene: TRBV18; j_gene: TRBJ2-1; abundance: -; CDR3nt: TGTGCCAGCTCGGGGGGACTGCGGAGTGATGAGCAGTTCTTC; CDR3aa: CASSGGLRSDEQFF
d_gene: TRBD2; v_gene: TRBV5-5; j_gene: TRBJ2-1; abundance: many; CDR3nt: TGTGCCAGCAGCCCCTCAACGCAGCGGGACCGCAATGAGCAGTTCTTC; CDR3aa: CASSPSTQRDRNEQFF
d_gene: -; v_gene: TRBV12-3/TRBV12-4; j_gene: TRBJ2-5; abundance: many; CDR3nt: TGTGCCAGCAGCCAGGCAAGAATAGGCTTCAGGCCCCAGTACTTC; CDR3aa: CASSQARIGFRPQYF
d_gene: -; v_gene: TRBV6-1; j_gene: TRBJ2-7; abundance: -; CDR3nt: TGTGCCAGCAGTCCCCTCAGGACCCGATCCGCCGAGCAGTACTTC; CDR3aa: CASSPLRTRSAEQYF
d_gene: -; v_gene: TRBV7-3; j_gene: TRBJ1-3; abundance: -; CDR3nt: TGTGCCAGCAGCTTAACGTCGGGGAACTCTGGAAACACCATATATTTT; CDR3aa: CASSLTSGNSGNTIYF
d_gene: -; v_gene: TRBV5-1; j_gene: TRBJ1-1; abundance: many; CDR3nt: TGCGCCAGCAGCCTCTCTCAGGGAGCTGAAGCTTTCTTT; CDR3aa: CASSLSQGAEAFF
d_gene: -; v_gene: TRBV7-3; j_gene: TRBJ2-1; abundance: many; CDR3nt: TGTGCCAGCAGCTTATCCGCGGGGAACAATGAGCAGTTCTTC; CDR3aa: CASSLSAGNNEQFF
d_gene: -; v_gene: TRBV6-1; j_gene: TRBJ2-5; abundance: few; CDR3nt: TGTGCCAGCAGCCGGGACACAGAAGAGACCCAGTACTTC; CDR3aa: CASSRDTEETQYF